These 24 T cell receptor beta chains were sequenced from one sample in a study of cytotoxic CD8 clonotypes in ibrutinib-treated CLL. The repertoire was sequenced with immunoSEQ multiplex PCR; TCRdb's copy has only in-frame clones and lacks some. Of roughly 42,000 clones detected, just over 65% appear once; the ten largest clones hold 20% to 25%. The specimen comprised PBMCs, sampled after 24 months of ibrutinib treatment. These receptors were obtained from a human donor with chronic lymphocytic leukemia.

About this clone: Germline is not matched at one junction end, which may reflect a read error. J is TRBJ1-1 and V is TRBV7-7; no reliable D call. Germline V gives CDR1 SSHAT, CDR2 FNYEAQ (reference sequence). This CDR3 region has 17 residues. The CDR3 region has the DNA TGTGCTAGCAGCTTAGTCTGGCAGGACCTATTGAACACTGAAGCTTTCTTT. Encoded protein: CASSLVWQDLLNTEAFF.

The chain links TRBV5-1 to TRBJ1-1, with no clear D. V lost 1 base and J 3 bases, leaving 13 bases between the germline ends. Germline V gives CDR1 SGHRS, CDR2 YFSETQ. The CDR3 totals 15 residues. CDR3 residues: CASSLFKPGDTEAFF. CDR3 DNA: TGCGCCAGCAGCTTGTTCAAGCCCGGGGACACTGAAGCTTTCTTT.

This clone was recorded many times. The V and J genes are TRBV27 and TRBJ1-6, with no clear D. Germline assignment: CDR1 MNHEY and CDR2 SMNVEV (reference sequence). The germline V and J ends were trimmed by 3 bases and 9 bases, with 9 bases remaining between them. This CDR3 spans 13 amino acids. DNA for the CDR3: TGTGCCAGCAGTTTTCTGAGAAGTTCACCCCTCCACTTT. Its translation is CASSFLRSSPLHF.

This clone is deemed medium-sized (0.01 to 0.1%). The chain has TRBV4-2 and TRBJ1-4; 7 bases align to TRBD1. This CDR3 comprises 16 residues. Trimming removed 0 bases from V and 0 bases from J; junction bases left unmatched: 1. Germline V gene sequence: CDR1 LGHNA, CDR2 YNFKEQ. CDR3 region: CASSQEGTATNEKLFF. The CDR3 coding sequence is TGTGCCAGCAGCCAAGAGGGGACAGCAACTAATGAAAAACTGTTTTTT.

Only a few counts were recorded for this clone. This chain links TRBV11-2 with TRBJ1-6; 7 nucleotides line up with TRBD1. The CDR3 contains 16 residues. V dropped 5 bases and J dropped 10; count of bases not matched to a gene: 14. The germline gives CDR1 SGHAT, CDR2 FQNNGV. CDR3: CASSTGTATVISPLHF. The CDR3, as DNA: TGTGCCAGCAGCACCGGGACAGCCACTGTTATCTCACCCCTCCACTTT.

This clone was counted at least ten times. The rearrangement joins TRBV9 to TRBJ1-5; D ambiguous. The CDR3 is 15 residues long. Germline values: CDR1 SGDLS, CDR2 YYNGEE. V was trimmed by 4 bases and J by 0 bases, leaving 11 bases between them. CDR3: CASSSSRLSNQPQHF. CDR3 in DNA: TGTGCCAGCAGCTCAAGCAGGCTTAGCAATCAGCCCCAGCATTTT.

A few counts support this clone. The chain couples TRBV2 to TRBJ2-7, with 8 bases lining up with TRBD2. CDR3 length: 14 amino acids. V trimming: 4 bases; J trimming: 6 bases; junction bases outside the gene matches: 8. In germline, CDR1 is SNHLY, CDR2 FYNNEI. This chain's CDR3 is CASSVQAGDSEQYF. The CDR3, as DNA: TGTGCCAGCAGTGTACAAGCGGGAGACAGCGAGCAGTACTTC.

The chain links TRBV2 to TRBJ1-5; D not resolved. Germline CDR1 and CDR2: SNHLY and FYNNEI. This CDR3 comprises 16 residues. V dropped 6 bases and J dropped 0 bases, with 15 bases sitting between them. Written as DNA, the CDR3 is TGTGCCAGCAGCACCACTGGAGCTACTAGCAATCAGCCCCAGCATTTT. It specifies CASSTTGATSNQPQHF.

The gene calls are TRBV19 and TRBJ1-1, with unresolved D. The CDR3 covers 14 residues. V gave up 4 bases and J gave up 1 base, with 10 bases separating them. In germline, CDR1 is LNHDA, CDR2 SQIVND (reference sequence). CDR3 region: CASSTGPRNTEAFF. Here the CDR3 DNA reads TGTGCCAGTAGTACCGGGCCCCGGAACACTGAAGCTTTCTTT.

This chain joins TRBV5-6 and TRBJ2-7; no firm D call. The V end lost 6 bases, the J end lost 11 bases, and 24 bases lay between the germline ends. CDR3 length: 14 residues. Germline V CDR1 and CDR2: SGHDT, YYEEEE. CDR3 loop: CASTSPAQTIEEYF. CDR3 nucleotide sequence: TGTGCCAGCACTTCTCCTGCACAAACTATAGAGGAGTACTTC.

This chain uses TRBV19 with TRBJ2-3, with 12 bases aligning to TRBD2. CDR1 LNHDA and CDR2 SQIVND come from the germline V gene (reference sequence). V lost 5 bases to trimming and J lost 7 bases; unmatched junction nucleotides: 4. The CDR3 runs 14 residues. The CDR3 loop is CASSQTSGSHTQYF. The CDR3, as DNA: TGTGCCAGTAGTCAGACTAGCGGGAGTCATACGCAGTATTTT.

The chain joins TRBV6-5 to TRBJ1-1; a weak D match, TRBD1 (5 bases). Germline V gene data show CDR1 as MNHEY and CDR2 as SVGAGI. V was cut by 8 bases and J by 1 base, with 14 bases left in between. The CDR3 length is 14 residues. The CDR3: CASCQAGKNTEAFF. CDR3 bases: TGTGCCAGCTGTCAGGCAGGGAAGAACACTGAAGCTTTCTTT.

This chain links TRBV28 with TRBJ2-7, with 8 nucleotides matching TRBD1. This CDR3 is built from 17 residues. Trimming removed 2 bases from V and 3 bases from J; junction bases left unmatched: 12. Germline lookup yields CDR1 MDHEN and CDR2 SYDVKM. CDR3 coding DNA: TGTGCCAGCAGTTTACTGGGGACAGGTCCCGGCGGCTACGAGCAGTACTTC. Translated, it gives CASSLLGTGPGGYEQYF.

This sequence joins TRBV6-5 and TRBJ2-7; TRBD1 agrees at 7 bases. Germline-derived CDR1 and CDR2 are MNHEY and SVGAGI. V lost 4 bases to trimming and J lost 6 bases; unmatched junction nucleotides: 12. The CDR3 extends over 15 amino acids. The CDR3 sequence: CASSSADRDGFEQYF. DNA of the CDR3: TGTGCCAGCAGTTCCGCCGACAGGGACGGTTTCGAGCAGTACTTC.

The chain couples TRBV20-1 to TRBJ1-1; no reliable D call. Germline CDR1 DFQATT, CDR2 SNEGSKA (reference sequence). The CDR3 consists of 11 residues. V gave up 3 bases and J gave up 1 base, with 3 bases separating them. The CDR3 protein is CSASSNTEAFF. The CDR3 DNA follows: TGCAGTGCTAGTTCGAACACTGAAGCTTTCTTT.

The chain combines TRBV15 with TRBJ2-5; the D gene could be TRBD1 or TRBD2 (5 bases each). The germline V gene encodes CDR1 LNHNV and CDR2 YYDKDF (reference sequence). Between the trimmed V and J ends, which lost 1 base and 5 bases, there was a span of 5 bases. The CDR3 loop spans 12 amino acids. The CDR3 DNA sequence: TGTGCCACCAGCAGAGGGGGGGAGACCCAGTACTTC. It translates to CATSRGGETQYF.

This rearrangement joins TRBV5-1 to TRBJ2-5; no clear D gene. Germline CDR1 is SGHRS and CDR2 is YFSETQ. CDR3 size: 13 residues. V shed 2 bases and J shed 5 bases, with 10 bases lying between them. In DNA, the CDR3 is TGCGCCAGCAGCTTTAGTCCAAGCGAGACCCAGTACTTC. It is translated as CASSFSPSETQYF.

The CDR3 nucleotides read TGTGCCAGCAGTTTCGAGGGGGGGCCACGAGAGACCCAGTACTTC. Translating it yields CASSFEGGPRETQYF. This chain joins TRBV2 and TRBJ2-5, with D possibly being TRBD2 (7 bases). Per the germline V gene, CDR1 is SNHLY and CDR2 is FYNNEI. The CDR3 covers 15 residues. Between the trimmed V and J ends, which lost 5 bases and 4 bases, there was a span of 17 bases. Full variable domain (remainder filled in from reference TRBV2 and TRBJ2-5): EPEVTQTPSHQVTQMGQEVILRCVPISNHLYFYWYRQILGQKVEFLVSFYNNEISEKSEIFDDQFSVERPDGSNFTLKIRSTKLEDSAMYFCASSFEGGPRETQYFGPGTRLLVL.

This chain uses TRBV13 with TRBJ1-2, with no clear D. Germline V lookup: CDR1 PRHDT, CDR2 FYEKMQ (reference sequence). V lost 8 bases and J 4 bases, leaving 20 bases between the germline ends. The length of the CDR3 is 15 residues. CDR3 coding DNA: TGTGCCAGCTCTACCGCGTTCGGCGGCCGCTATGGCTACACCTTC. This codes for CASSTAFGGRYGYTF.

The V and J genes are TRBV9 and TRBJ2-5, with TRBD2 matching over 11 bases. Trimming took 4 bases from V and 5 from J; bases not matched to a gene: 10. The CDR3 has 16 amino acids. The germline V gene encodes CDR1 SGDLS and CDR2 YYNGEE. The CDR3 DNA is TGTGCCAGCAGCCCACCCACTAGCGGGGGTGGGGAGACCCAGTACTTC. Its translation is CASSPPTSGGGETQYF.

V usage is TRBV19 and J usage is TRBJ2-7; D remains ambiguous. CDR1 is LNHDA and CDR2 is SQIVND in the germline V gene (reference sequence). This CDR3 region has 12 residues. The germline V and J ends were trimmed by 2 bases and 4 bases, with 6 bases remaining between them. CDR3 sequence: CASSISGYEQYF. CDR3 nucleotides: TGTGCCAGTAGTATATCTGGGTACGAGCAGTACTTC. Full variable domain (remainder filled in from reference TRBV19 and TRBJ2-7): DGGITQSPKYLFRKEGQNVTLSCEQNLNHDAMYWYRQDPGQGLRLIYYSQIVNDFQKGDIAEGYSVSREKKESFPLTVTSAQKNPTAFYLCASSISGYEQYFGPGTRLTVT.

The rearrangement uses TRBV10-3 and TRBJ1-1; possibly TRBD1 for D (6 bases). The CDR3 has 16 residues. Trimming cost V 0 bases and J 1 base, with 12 bases left between them. Germline values: CDR1 ENHRY, CDR2 SYGVKD. As DNA, the CDR3 is TGTGCCATCAGTGAGTCGACGGACAGCCCGAACACTGAAGCTTTCTTT. It specifies CAISESTDSPNTEAFF.

This clone was seen repeatedly, ten times or more. This sequence joins TRBV2 and TRBJ1-3; TRBD1 is a possible D gene (6 bases). The CDR3 sequence is 14 residues long. Between the trimmed V and J ends, which lost 7 bases and 4 bases, there was a span of 14 bases. Per the germline V gene, CDR1 is SNHLY and CDR2 is FYNNEI. CDR3 sequence: CASTTGTLGNTIYF. The CDR3 DNA sequence: TGTGCCAGCACCACCGGGACACTCGGAAACACCATATATTTT.

CDR3 loop: CAISELAGVYNEQFF. CDR3 coding DNA: TGTGCCATCAGTGAACTAGCGGGGGTCTACAATGAGCAGTTCTTC. The chain joins TRBV10-3 to TRBJ2-1; 11 bases agree with TRBD2. The CDR3 totals 15 residues. Losses at the gene ends were 3 bases for V and 3 bases for J; bases not matched to a gene: 1. Germline V gene lookup returns CDR1 ENHRY and CDR2 SYGVKD.